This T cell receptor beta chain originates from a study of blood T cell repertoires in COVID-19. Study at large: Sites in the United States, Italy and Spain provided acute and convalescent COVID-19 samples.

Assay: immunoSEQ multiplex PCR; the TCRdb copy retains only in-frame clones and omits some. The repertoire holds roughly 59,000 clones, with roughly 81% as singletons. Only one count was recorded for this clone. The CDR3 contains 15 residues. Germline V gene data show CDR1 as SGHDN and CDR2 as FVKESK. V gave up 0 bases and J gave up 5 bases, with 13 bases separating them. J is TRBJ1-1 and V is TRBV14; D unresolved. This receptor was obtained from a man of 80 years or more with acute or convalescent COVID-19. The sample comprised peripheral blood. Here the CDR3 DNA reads TGTGCCAGCAGCCAAGATGGCTCCCCCGGGACTGAAGCTTTCTTT. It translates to CASSQDGSPGTEAFF.